A selection of T cell receptor beta chains follows, all from one sample in a study of blood T cell repertoires in COVID-19. Data came from immunoSEQ multiplex PCR; TCRdb stores just in-frame clones and leaves some out. The repertoire consists of fewer than 350,000 clones, with 85% occurring once and the leading ten covering around 7.2%. Sequenced input: peripheral blood. These receptors were taken from a human donor in a cohort sampled during active COVID-19. Each CDR3 is given with its conserved first and last residue. The order of the fields is D gene, clone size, V gene, J gene, CDR3 DNA, CDR3 protein. D genes are given only for firm matches. For some rows the clone size is stated as once, few or many, or as a class when expanded; others skip it.

d_call: TRBD2; clone_size: NA; v_call: TRBV5-1; j_call: TRBJ2-3; cdr3_nt: TGCGCCAGCATCGCTAGCGGGACCACAGATACGCAGTATTTT; cdr3_aa: CASIASGTTDTQYF
d_call: NA; clone_size: NA; v_call: TRBV6-5; j_call: TRBJ1-5; cdr3_nt: TGTGCCAGCAGTTACTCTAAAGGAGATCAGCCCCAGCATTTT; cdr3_aa: CASSYSKGDQPQHF
d_call: NA; clone_size: NA; v_call: TRBV24-1; j_call: TRBJ1-4; cdr3_nt: TGTGCCACCAGTGAAGGCAGGGCAACTAATGAAAAACTGTTTTTT; cdr3_aa: CATSEGRATNEKLFF
d_call: TRBD1; clone_size: once; v_call: TRBV19; j_call: TRBJ1-1; cdr3_nt: TGTGCCAGTAGTACAAACCCCGGGACAGGTGTAACCGAAGCTTTCTTT; cdr3_aa: CASSTNPGTGVTEAFF
d_call: NA; clone_size: NA; v_call: TRBV6-5; j_call: TRBJ2-3; cdr3_nt: TGTGCCAGCAGCTCTAGGGGTAGGGCCGCAGATACGCAGTATTTT; cdr3_aa: CASSSRGRAADTQYF
d_call: TRBD1; clone_size: NA; v_call: TRBV9; j_call: TRBJ1-3; cdr3_nt: TGTGCCAGCAGCCCCCGGACAGGGGGTTTCTCTGGAAACACCATATATTTT; cdr3_aa: CASSPRTGGFSGNTIYF
d_call: NA; clone_size: NA; v_call: TRBV19; j_call: TRBJ1-1; cdr3_nt: TGTGCCAGTAGTTTTCTAGGCGGTGAAGCTTTCTTT; cdr3_aa: CASSFLGGEAFF
d_call: TRBD1; clone_size: NA; v_call: TRBV5-5; j_call: TRBJ1-1; cdr3_nt: TGTGCCAGCAGCTCCGCGAGGGGACAGACCATGAACACTGAAGCTTTCTTT; cdr3_aa: CASSSARGQTMNTEAFF
d_call: TRBD1; clone_size: NA; v_call: TRBV27; j_call: TRBJ1-4; cdr3_nt: TGTGCCAGCACCCCCGGGACAGGCGAAAAACTGTTTTTT; cdr3_aa: CASTPGTGEKLFF
d_call: TRBD2; clone_size: NA; v_call: TRBV20-1; j_call: TRBJ2-4; cdr3_nt: TGCAGTGCTAGTCTGGCGGGGGTCCAAAACATTCAGTACTTC; cdr3_aa: CSASLAGVQNIQYF
d_call: NA; clone_size: NA; v_call: TRBV3-1/TRBV3-2; j_call: TRBJ2-1; cdr3_nt: TGTGCCAGCAGCGTACGGGGGGCCTACTACAATGAGCAGTTCTTC; cdr3_aa: CASSVRGAYYNEQFF